This entry describes one T cell receptor (beta chain). Antigen unknown. The study drew the donors from its roughly 120-subject validation cohort, separate from the roughly 670-subject first cohort. The data derive from a study of cytomegalovirus exposure and HLA in healthy donors. The ends were cut back, 0 bases at V and 9 bases at J, with 10 bases in the middle. CDR3 length: 13 residues. CDR1 is SGHTS, CDR2 YDEGEE, per germline. Assay: immunoSEQ multiplex PCR; the TCRdb copy retains only in-frame clones and omits some. The data contain some 68,000 clones, approximately 97% of them singletons. Broader study findings: A list of about 160 TCR beta chains associated with cytomegalovirus was given. It was found in a later analysis that first-cohort TCR clusters tended to co-occur in the 90 to 150 validation repertoires. High specificity and sensitivity for cytomegalovirus status were reported for the classifier.

The sample consisted of PBMCs. The sequence was obtained from a man aged 18 to 30 in good health and CMV-seronegative. The chain has TRBV5-8 and TRBJ2-1; TRBD1 might be the D (5 bases). CDR3 DNA: TGTGCCAGCAGCTTGGCTTCAGGGTTTGAGCAGTTCTTC. Protein sequence: CASSLASGFEQFF.